The clone carrying this T cell receptor beta chain occurred a few times. Its antigen is currently unknown. The J segment lost 3 bases and the V segment lost 5 bases, leaving 3 bases of the junction unmatched. Germline values: CDR1 MDHEN, CDR2 SYDVKM. The CDR3 contains 14 residues. This specimen belongs to a study of T cell repertoires in cytomegalovirus infection. On the study more broadly: Through public TCR beta signatures, both CMV infection and matching HLA type were indicated. Findings and limits, study-wide: Ex vivo responses were dominated by HLA-C-restricted CMV-specific TCR beta clonotypes.

TCRdb ran MiXCR on the reads and lists one entry per CDR3 protein. Here the sample spans about 180,000 distinct CDR3 sequences, around an eighth being singletons. Sequenced sample: PBMCs. The chain links TRBV28 to TRBJ1-2; 10 bases are shared with TRBD1. The sequence was collected from a human donor in good health (CMV status not recorded). Some clones in this sample may be carry-over from other donors' samples. CDR3 coding DNA: TGTGCCAGCAGTCGGACAGGGGGGTACTATGGCTACACCTTC. Residues: CASSRTGGYYGYTF.